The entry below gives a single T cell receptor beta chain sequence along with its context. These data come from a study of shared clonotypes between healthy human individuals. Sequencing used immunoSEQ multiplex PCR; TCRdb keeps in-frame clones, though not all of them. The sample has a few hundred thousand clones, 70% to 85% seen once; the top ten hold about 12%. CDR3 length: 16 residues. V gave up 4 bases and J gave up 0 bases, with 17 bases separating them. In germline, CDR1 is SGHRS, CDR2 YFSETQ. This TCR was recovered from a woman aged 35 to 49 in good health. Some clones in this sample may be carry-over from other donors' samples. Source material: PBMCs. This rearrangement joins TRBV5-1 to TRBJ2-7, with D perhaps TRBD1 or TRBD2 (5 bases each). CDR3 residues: CASSVGLGGHSYEQYF. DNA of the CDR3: TGCGCCAGCAGCGTGGGGCTAGGCGGGCACTCCTACGAGCAGTACTTC.